One sample yielded the 18 T cell receptor beta chains listed below, sequenced in a study of response to subunit inactivated influenza vaccine. A single record per CDR3 protein comes from TCRdb applying MiXCR to the RT-PCR reads. This sample carries roughly 180,000 distinct CDR3 sequences, about 9% of them seen once, and the ten largest clones take 11%. The sample was non-naive T cells sorted from PBMCs, taken on the day of vaccination. The source of these receptors is a man aged 50-59 years who received an inactivated influenza vaccine.

This clonotype was recorded a few times. The rearrangement joins TRBV28 to TRBJ1-2, with 8 bases fitting TRBD1. Germline CDR1 is MDHEN and CDR2 is SYDVKM. The CDR3 totals 14 residues. With 7 bases clipped from V and 7 bases from J, the junction kept 11 bases outside the gene matches. CDR3 loop: CASKPSRQGFGYTF. As DNA, the CDR3 is TGTGCCAGCAAACCCTCCAGACAGGGGTTTGGCTACACCTTC.

The gene calls are TRBV7-9 and TRBJ1-2; D not certain. Trimming pared 7 bases from V and 7 bases from J, leaving 4 bases between. The CDR3 extends over 9 amino acids. CDR1 and CDR2 (germline): SEHNR, FQNEAQ (reference sequence). The DNA of the CDR3 is TGTGCCAGCAAGACTGGCTACACCTTC. Its translation is CASKTGYTF.

This clonotype was seen at least ten times. The genes are TRBV6-5 and TRBJ2-7, with 13 bases fitting TRBD2. The CDR3 extends over 18 amino acids. The germline V gene encodes CDR1 MNHEY and CDR2 SVGAGI. Germline trimming cut 0 bases from V and 0 bases from J; bases unmatched to any gene: 5. CDR3 coding DNA: TGTGCCAGCAGTTACTCGACTAGCGGGAGGCCAAGCTCCTACGAGCAGTACTTC. This codes for CASSYSTSGRPSSYEQYF.

This clonotype was recorded a few times. The CDR3 nucleotides read TGTGCCAGCAGCCAGGCGGGCGGAGGGAACACCGGGGAGCTGTTTTTT. This gives the protein CASSQAGGGNTGELFF. V gene TRBV3-1 combines with J gene TRBJ2-2, with D tentatively TRBD2 (5 bases). Trimming cost V 3 bases and J 1 base, with 12 bases left between them. Germline-derived CDR1 and CDR2 are LGHDT and YNNKEL (reference sequence). The CDR3 runs 16 residues. The full variable domain, in which reference TRBV3-1 and TRBJ2-2 provide the parts outside the CDR3, is DTAVSQTPKYLVTQMGNDKSIKCEQNLGHDTMYWYKQDSKKFLKIMFSYNNKELIINETVPNRFSPKSPDKAHLNLHINSLELGDSAVYFCASSQAGGGNTGELFFGEGSRLTVL.

This clonotype was seen repeatedly, ten times or more. This chain links TRBV11-2 with TRBJ2-7; 9 nucleotides line up with TRBD1. The CDR3 has 14 residues. Per the germline V gene, CDR1 is SGHAT and CDR2 is FQNNGV. V trimming: 0 bases; J trimming: 7 bases; junction bases outside the gene matches: 4. Here the CDR3 reads CASSLEGTGREQYF. CDR3 bases: TGTGCCAGCAGCTTAGAAGGGACAGGGAGGGAGCAGTACTTC.

The rearrangement uses TRBV3-1 and TRBJ2-2; a possible D gene is TRBD2 (6 bases). Per the germline V gene, CDR1 is LGHDT and CDR2 is YNNKEL (reference sequence). This CDR3 region has 16 residues. V lost 6 bases and J 7 bases, leaving 21 bases between the germline ends. The CDR3 loop reads CASSNGLAINLGELFF. CDR3 bases: TGTGCCAGCAGTAACGGGCTAGCGATTAACCTCGGGGAGCTGTTTTTT.

This clonotype occurred a few times. The gene calls are TRBV18 and TRBJ2-1; 7 bases are shared with TRBD1. Germline lookup yields CDR1 KGHSH and CDR2 LQKENI. V lost 6 bases to trimming and J lost 6 bases; unmatched junction nucleotides: 5. The CDR3 contains 13 residues. In DNA form, the CDR3 reads TGTGCCAGCTCTAGGACAGGACTCAATGAGCAGTTCTTC. It yields the protein CASSRTGLNEQFF.

This clonotype was seen at least ten times. The chain is built from TRBV5-1 and TRBJ1-2; 7 nucleotides line up with TRBD1. The CDR3 runs to 13 residues. In germline, CDR1 is SGHRS, CDR2 YFSETQ. V was clipped by 4 bases and J by 8 bases; unmatched bases: 8. Here the CDR3 DNA reads TGCGCCAGCAGCCAGACAGGGAATCCGGGCTACACCTTC. Amino acid sequence: CASSQTGNPGYTF.

This clonotype was recorded at least ten times. V usage is TRBV5-1 and J usage is TRBJ2-7; TRBD1 might be the D (5 bases). V was clipped by 5 bases and J by 3 bases, with 21 bases between them. This CDR3 spans 16 amino acids. Germline V gives CDR1 SGHRS, CDR2 YFSETQ. CDR3 loop: CASSRAQAAGVYEQYF. DNA of the CDR3: TGCGCCAGCAGTCGGGCACAGGCCGCTGGGGTCTACGAGCAGTACTTC.

This clonotype appeared a few times. V usage is TRBV2 and J usage is TRBJ1-4, with D uncertain. The V and J ends lost 3 bases and 0 bases respectively, with 2 bases between them. The germline V gene encodes CDR1 SNHLY and CDR2 FYNNEI. There are 13 residues in the CDR3. The CDR3: CASSDATNEKLFF. The CDR3, as DNA: TGTGCCAGCAGTGATGCAACTAATGAAAAACTGTTTTTT. Full variable domain (outside the CDR3, taken from reference TRBV2 and TRBJ1-4): EPEVTQTPSHQVTQMGQEVILRCVPISNHLYFYWYRQILGQKVEFLVSFYNNEISEKSEIFDDQFSVERPDGSNFTLKIRSTKLEDSAMYFCASSDATNEKLFFGSGTQLSVL.

At least ten counts were recorded for this clonotype. The chain carries TRBV7-2 and TRBJ2-5; D is tentatively TRBD1 or TRBD2 (5 bases each). This CDR3 is built from 15 residues. The germline gives CDR1 SGHTA, CDR2 FQGNSA. V lost 1 base to trimming and J lost 4 bases, with 13 bases between them. The chain's CDR3 is CASSLESGLAETQYF. CDR3 sequence (DNA): TGTGCCAGCAGCTTAGAGTCGGGGCTTGCAGAGACCCAGTACTTC.

The chain employs TRBV6-5 and TRBJ1-1; possibly TRBD1 for D (5 bases). The CDR3 contains 15 residues. Germline CDR1 and CDR2: MNHEY and SVGAGI. Trimming shortened V by 2 bases and J by 6 bases, and 16 bases separated the two germline ends. The CDR3 spells CASSYGQGKSSEAFF. The CDR3 bases are TGTGCCAGCAGTTACGGGCAGGGTAAGAGCTCTGAAGCTTTCTTT.

V gene TRBV20-1 combines with J gene TRBJ2-5; 7 nucleotides align to TRBD1. The length of the CDR3 is 14 residues. The ends lost 5 bases at V and 2 bases at J; junction bases unmatched: 8. Germline V gives CDR1 DFQATT, CDR2 SNEGSKA (reference sequence). DNA of the CDR3: TGCAGTGCTGGCAAGACAGGGCTACAAGAGACCCAGTACTTC. Its protein is CSAGKTGLQETQYF.

In this sample, this clonotype turned up many times. V usage is TRBV7-9 and J usage is TRBJ2-2; D may be TRBD1 (6 bases). Germline V CDR1 and CDR2: SEHNR, FQNEAQ (reference sequence). The CDR3 totals 16 residues. V lost 3 bases and J 6 bases, leaving 17 bases between the germline ends. CDR3 sequence reads: CASSFPTGSVAGELFF. The CDR3 DNA reads as TGTGCCAGCAGCTTCCCTACAGGGAGTGTAGCCGGGGAGCTGTTTTTT.

The chain uses TRBV7-9 and TRBJ1-4, with TRBD1 matching over 11 bases. The CDR3 is 17 residues long. CDR1 and CDR2 from the germline V gene are SEHNR and FQNEAQ (reference sequence). After removal of 1 base from V and 3 bases from J, the junction contained 4 bases not matched to a gene. The CDR3 is CASSLVGTGGANEKLFF. The CDR3 nucleotides are TGTGCCAGCAGCTTAGTCGGGACAGGGGGTGCTAATGAAAAACTGTTTTTT.

Notes on this clonotype: A much larger clone lies one base from this, so it may be a read error. The CDR3 protein is CASSFRRGVETQYF. The CDR3 nucleotides read TGTGCCAGCAGTTTCCGGCGGGGGGTGGAGACCCAGTACTTC. The chain employs TRBV12-3 or TRBV12-4 and TRBJ2-5; 8 nucleotides match TRBD2. With 3 bases clipped from V and 5 bases from J, the junction kept 5 bases outside the gene matches. The length of the CDR3 is 14 residues.

There are many counts of this clonotype. The chain links TRBV7-2 to TRBJ2-6, with 7 bases lining up with TRBD1. From germline, CDR1 is SGHTA and CDR2 FQGNSA. The CDR3 runs 17 residues. V shed 5 bases, J shed 1 base, and the junction held 8 bases outside the gene matches. The CDR3 region is CASSPRQGRSGANVLTF. CDR3 bases: TGTGCCAGCAGCCCTAGACAGGGTAGGTCTGGGGCCAACGTCCTGACTTTC.

This clonotype has more than one count but fewer than ten. The chain is built from TRBV11-2 and TRBJ2-3; 14 bases map to TRBD2. This CDR3 has 18 amino acids. CDR1 and CDR2 (germline): SGHAT, FQNNGV. Trimming cost V 5 bases and J 5 bases; bases outside gene matches: 12. For the CDR3, the DNA is TGTGCCAGCAGCCAGACTAGCGGGGGGGCCGTCATTAAAGATACGCAGTATTTT. Protein product: CASSQTSGGAVIKDTQYF.